This is a list of T cell receptor beta chains from one sample in a study of T cell clusters in autoimmune cytopenias. Following a re-call of the multiplex PCR reads, TCRdb has one entry per CDR3 protein and lacks DNA. This table lists roughly 7,400 distinct CDR3 sequences. These data were also filed under a second study, of T cell repertoires in aging, cancer and after chemotherapy.

What was sequenced was peripheral blood. All receptors come from a human donor in good health. Both conserved end residues are part of each CDR3. Size is omitted from some rows. Given values are once, few, many or a class for expanded clones.

j_call v_call clone_size cdr3_aa
TRBJ2-7 TRBV6-5 - CASTPPQGNEQYF
TRBJ2-2 TRBV12-3/TRBV12-4 - CASTSTSGGLGSGELFF
TRBJ1-6 TRBV20-1 - CSARVAGTRNSPLHF
TRBJ1-4 TRBV10-3 - CAISFGPGEKLFF
TRBJ2-7 TRBV11-1 medium-sized CASSDRSGTGLYEQYF
TRBJ2-2 TRBV13 medium-sized CASSSRTVPRELFF
TRBJ1-6 TRBV12-3/TRBV12-4 medium-sized CASSLGTGVGSPLHF
TRBJ2-1 TRBV15 medium-sized CATSGLGEYNEQFF
TRBJ1-5 TRBV6-6 - CASSEGLAVGPQHF
TRBJ1-2 TRBV30 - CAWSVMGGGYTF
TRBJ1-2 TRBV27 medium-sized CASSIKIAGTGPYGYTF
TRBJ1-5 TRBV6-1 - CASQRAPGTVSNQPQHF
TRBJ2-2 TRBV29-1 - CSVGGGTGELFF
TRBJ2-2 TRBV11-1 medium-sized CASSFGYTGELFF
TRBJ1-3 TRBV20-1 - CSSSNEGARSSGNTIYF
TRBJ2-7 TRBV4-2 - CASSQDSSGQGTYEQYF
TRBJ1-6 TRBV6-5 medium-sized CASSNPYRTGINSPLHF
TRBJ2-1 TRBV6-4 hyperexpanded CASSDGGASNEQFF
TRBJ2-7 TRBV20-1 - CSANDWTSYEQYF
TRBJ2-2 TRBV5-5 - CASSFIRTGNTGELFF
TRBJ1-5 TRBV13 large CASSSRVESNQPQHF
TRBJ2-7 TRBV13 medium-sized CASSLDYEQYF
TRBJ2-2 TRBV6-5 medium-sized CASSYGPTDTGELFF
TRBJ2-3 TRBV20-1 - CSARVVGTDTQYF
TRBJ2-1 TRBV4-3 - CASSQDLAGATYNEQFF
TRBJ1-1 TRBV19 - CASSPFGRGANTEAFF
TRBJ2-2 TRBV18 - CASSPTQGSPGELFF
TRBJ1-5 TRBV6-2/TRBV6-3 medium-sized CASSYRAGSQPQHF
TRBJ1-5 TRBV27 - CASSLTGGNQPQHF
TRBJ2-7 TRBV21-1 - CASSKVGVSAEQYF
TRBJ1-2 TRBV6-1 medium-sized CASQAGFQGYTF
TRBJ2-1 TRBV6-5 medium-sized CASTRTSGYNEQFF
TRBJ1-4 TRBV6-2/TRBV6-3 - CASSSVQGAREKLFF
TRBJ2-2 TRBV19 - CASSTTGGWTNTGELFF
TRBJ1-2 TRBV5-8 - CASSWGTGGADGYTF
TRBJ2-2 TRBV6-2/TRBV6-3 - CASTQAGGLRELFF
TRBJ2-1 TRBV6-5 - CATLAGGIEYEQFF
TRBJ1-6 TRBV13 medium-sized CASSTTETNSPLHF
TRBJ2-7 TRBV5-4 - CASSLFGTGGHEQYF
TRBJ2-3 TRBV6-2/TRBV6-3 medium-sized CASIAGTSEITDTQYF
TRBJ2-2 TRBV12-3/TRBV12-4 medium-sized CASTLGLTLNTGELFF
TRBJ2-3 TRBV7-6 - CASSLAGGVTDTQYF
TRBJ2-7 TRBV19 medium-sized CASSSRRQGKAYEQYF
TRBJ1-6 TRBV13 medium-sized CASSLARAGYNSPLHF
TRBJ1-5 TRBV19 medium-sized CASSIGGNQPQHF
TRBJ1-6 TRBV19 medium-sized CASSRNTNSPLHF
TRBJ1-5 TRBV6-2/TRBV6-3 medium-sized CAVGGGAVDQPQHF
TRBJ2-3 TRBV12-3/TRBV12-4 medium-sized CASTLRGRGGDTQYF
TRBJ1-2 TRBV6-2/TRBV6-3 - CASARRVGGRSYTF
TRBJ2-7 TRBV6-5 medium-sized CASSYGTPGVQYF
TRBJ2-1 TRBV19 - CASRNPGETDEQFF
TRBJ1-2 TRBV6-5 medium-sized CASSQDRAGGYTF
TRBJ2-1 TRBV12-3/TRBV12-4 - CASSLRGARTPGEQFF
TRBJ1-4 TRBV30 medium-sized CAWSVMRVLFF
TRBJ2-3 TRBV6-2/TRBV6-3 - CASSQSTDTQYF
TRBJ2-3 TRBV6-5 - CASSDTSGGASDTQYF